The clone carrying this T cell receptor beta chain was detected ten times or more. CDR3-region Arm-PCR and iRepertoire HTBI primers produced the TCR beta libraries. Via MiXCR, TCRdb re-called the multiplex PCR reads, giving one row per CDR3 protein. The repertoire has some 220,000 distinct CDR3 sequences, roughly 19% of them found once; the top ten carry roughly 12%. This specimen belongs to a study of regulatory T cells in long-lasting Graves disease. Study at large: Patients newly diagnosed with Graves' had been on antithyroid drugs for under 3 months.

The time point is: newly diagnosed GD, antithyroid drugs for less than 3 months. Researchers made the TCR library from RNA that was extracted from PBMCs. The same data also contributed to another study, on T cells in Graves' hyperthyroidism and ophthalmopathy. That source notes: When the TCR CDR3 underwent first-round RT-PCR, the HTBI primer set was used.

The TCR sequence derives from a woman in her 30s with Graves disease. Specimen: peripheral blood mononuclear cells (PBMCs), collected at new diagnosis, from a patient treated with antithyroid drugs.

CDR3 residues: CASGPSTLLANTEAFF. The CDR3 DNA reads TGTGCTAGTGGTCCCTCCACCCTCCTGGCGAACACTGAAGCTTTCTTT. The V call is TRBV12-5, the J call TRBJ1-1; D unclear. This CDR3 comprises 16 residues. V lost 5 bases to trimming and J lost 1 base, with 17 bases between them. CDR1 is LGHNT and CDR2 is FRNRAP in the germline V gene.